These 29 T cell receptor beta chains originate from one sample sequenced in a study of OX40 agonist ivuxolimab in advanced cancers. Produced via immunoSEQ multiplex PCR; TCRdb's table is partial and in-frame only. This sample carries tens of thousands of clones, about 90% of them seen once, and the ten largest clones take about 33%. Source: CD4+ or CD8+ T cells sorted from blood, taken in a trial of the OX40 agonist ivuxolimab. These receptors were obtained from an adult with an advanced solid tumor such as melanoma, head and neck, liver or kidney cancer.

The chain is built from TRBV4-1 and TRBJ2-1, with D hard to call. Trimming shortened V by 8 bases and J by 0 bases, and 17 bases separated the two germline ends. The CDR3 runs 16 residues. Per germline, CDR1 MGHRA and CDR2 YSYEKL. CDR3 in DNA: TGCGCCAGCGGCTACCTAACCCTGAGCTCCTACAATGAGCAGTTCTTC. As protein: CASGYLTLSSYNEQFF.

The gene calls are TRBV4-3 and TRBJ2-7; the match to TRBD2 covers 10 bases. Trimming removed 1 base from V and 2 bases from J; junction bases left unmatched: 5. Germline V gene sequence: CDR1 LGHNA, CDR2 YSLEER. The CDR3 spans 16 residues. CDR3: CASSQAGTSATYEQYF. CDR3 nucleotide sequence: TGCGCCAGCAGCCAAGCCGGGACTAGCGCAACCTACGAGCAGTACTTC.

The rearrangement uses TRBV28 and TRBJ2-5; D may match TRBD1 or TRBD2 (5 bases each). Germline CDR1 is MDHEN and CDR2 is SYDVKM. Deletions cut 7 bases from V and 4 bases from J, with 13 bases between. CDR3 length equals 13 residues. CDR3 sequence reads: CASTLEGRETQYF. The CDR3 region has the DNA TGTGCCAGCACCTTAGAGGGGCGAGAGACCCAGTACTTC.

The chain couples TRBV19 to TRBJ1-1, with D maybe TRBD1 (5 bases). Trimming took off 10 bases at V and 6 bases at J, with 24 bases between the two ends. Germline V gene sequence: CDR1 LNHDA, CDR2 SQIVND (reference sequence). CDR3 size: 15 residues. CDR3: CATITRAGLGAEAFF. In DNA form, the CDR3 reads TGTGCCACCATCACGAGGGCAGGGCTGGGAGCTGAAGCTTTCTTT.

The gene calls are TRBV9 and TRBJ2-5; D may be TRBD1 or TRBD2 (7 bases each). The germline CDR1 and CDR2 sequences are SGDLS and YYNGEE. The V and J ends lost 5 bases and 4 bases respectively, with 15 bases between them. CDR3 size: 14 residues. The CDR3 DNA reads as TGTGCCAGCAGTGACGACAGGGAGGGAGAGACCCAGTACTTC. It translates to CASSDDREGETQYF. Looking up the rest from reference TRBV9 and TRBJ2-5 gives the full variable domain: DSGVTQTPKHLITATGQRVTLRCSPRSGDLSVYWYQQSLDQGLQFLIQYYNGEERAKGNILERFSAQQFPDLHSELNLSSLELGDSALYFCASSDDREGETQYFGPGTRLLVL.

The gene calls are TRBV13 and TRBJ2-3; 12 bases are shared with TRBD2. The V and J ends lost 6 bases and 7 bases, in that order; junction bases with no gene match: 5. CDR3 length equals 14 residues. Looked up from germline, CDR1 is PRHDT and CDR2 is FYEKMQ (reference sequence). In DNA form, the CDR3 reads TGTGCCAGCAGTCCGACTAGCGGGAGTCATACGCAGTATTTT. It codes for CASSPTSGSHTQYF. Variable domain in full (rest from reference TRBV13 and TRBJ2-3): AAGVIQSPRHLIKEKRETATLKCYPIPRHDTVYWYQQGPGQDPQFLISFYEKMQSDKGSIPDRFSAQQFSDYHSELNMSSLELGDSALYFCASSPTSGSHTQYFGPGTRLTVL.

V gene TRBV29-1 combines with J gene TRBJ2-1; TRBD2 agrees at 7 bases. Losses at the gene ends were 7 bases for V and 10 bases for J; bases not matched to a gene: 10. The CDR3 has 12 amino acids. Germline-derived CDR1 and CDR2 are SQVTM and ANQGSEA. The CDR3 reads CSAPAGAREQFF. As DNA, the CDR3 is TGCAGCGCCCCCGCGGGAGCCAGGGAGCAGTTCTTC.

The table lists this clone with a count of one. This chain's CDR3 is CASSYTDTGELFF. As DNA, the CDR3 is TGTGCCAGCAGTTATACCGACACCGGGGAGCTGTTTTTT. This chain connects TRBV6-5 to TRBJ2-2; D call uncertain. CDR1 is MNHEY and CDR2 is SVGAGI in the germline V gene. Trimming pared 3 bases from V and 3 bases from J, leaving 5 bases between. The CDR3 loop spans 13 amino acids.

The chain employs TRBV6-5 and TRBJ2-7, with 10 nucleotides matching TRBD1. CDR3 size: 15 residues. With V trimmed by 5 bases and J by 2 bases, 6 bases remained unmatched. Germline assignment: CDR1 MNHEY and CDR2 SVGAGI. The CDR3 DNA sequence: TGTGCCAGCAGTGGACAGGGGGAAAGAACCTACGAGCAGTACTTC. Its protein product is CASSGQGERTYEQYF.

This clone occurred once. The CDR3 protein is CASSQLERDLHGYTF. CDR3 nucleotide sequence: TGTGCCAGCAGCCAATTAGAAAGGGATCTACATGGCTACACCTTC. The rearrangement uses TRBV4-2 and TRBJ1-2, with D unclear. V lost 2 bases, J lost 6 bases, and 16 bases lay in between. CDR1 LGHNA and CDR2 YNFKEQ come from the germline V gene. The CDR3 totals 15 residues.

The CDR3: CASSEVEGWVAEAFF. As DNA, the CDR3 is TGCGCCAGCAGTGAGGTTGAGGGCTGGGTGGCTGAAGCTTTCTTT. The chain uses TRBV10-2 and TRBJ1-1, with D uncertain. Deletions cut 2 bases from V and 6 bases from J, with 16 bases between. CDR1 and CDR2 (germline): WSHSY, SAAADI. There are 15 residues in the CDR3.

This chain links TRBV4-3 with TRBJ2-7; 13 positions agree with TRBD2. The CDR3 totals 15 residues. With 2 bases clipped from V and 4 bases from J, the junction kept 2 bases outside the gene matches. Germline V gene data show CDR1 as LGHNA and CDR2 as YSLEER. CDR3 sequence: CASSQWTSGRYEQYF. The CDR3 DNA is TGCGCCAGCAGCCAATGGACTAGCGGGAGATACGAGCAGTACTTC.

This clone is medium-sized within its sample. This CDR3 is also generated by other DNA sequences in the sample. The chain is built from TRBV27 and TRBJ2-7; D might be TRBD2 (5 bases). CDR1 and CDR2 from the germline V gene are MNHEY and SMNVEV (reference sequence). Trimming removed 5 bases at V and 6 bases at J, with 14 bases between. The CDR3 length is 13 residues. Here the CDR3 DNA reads TGTGCCAGCAGTCCGACGGTTGCGGGCGAGCAGTACTTC. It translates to CASSPTVAGEQYF.

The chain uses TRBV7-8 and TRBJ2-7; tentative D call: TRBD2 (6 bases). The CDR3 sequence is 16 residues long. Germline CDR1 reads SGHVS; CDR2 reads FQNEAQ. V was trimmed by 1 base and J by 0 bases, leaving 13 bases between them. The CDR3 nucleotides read TGTGCCAGCAGCTTAGTCCCGGCGGGGCCCTCCTACGAGCAGTACTTC. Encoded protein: CASSLVPAGPSYEQYF.

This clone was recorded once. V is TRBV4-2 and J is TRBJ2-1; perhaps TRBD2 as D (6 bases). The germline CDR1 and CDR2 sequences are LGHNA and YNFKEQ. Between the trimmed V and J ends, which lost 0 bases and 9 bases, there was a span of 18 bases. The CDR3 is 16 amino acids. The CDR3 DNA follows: TGTGCCAGCAGCCAAGATCTCTATGGGGAGGAGGGTGAGCAGTTCTTC. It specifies CASSQDLYGEEGEQFF.

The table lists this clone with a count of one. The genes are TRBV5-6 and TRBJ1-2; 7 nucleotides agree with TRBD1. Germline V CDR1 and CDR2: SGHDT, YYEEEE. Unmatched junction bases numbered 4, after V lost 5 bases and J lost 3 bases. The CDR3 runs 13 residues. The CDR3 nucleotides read TGTGCCAGCAGATTGACAGGGCACTATGGCTACACCTTC. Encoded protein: CASRLTGHYGYTF.

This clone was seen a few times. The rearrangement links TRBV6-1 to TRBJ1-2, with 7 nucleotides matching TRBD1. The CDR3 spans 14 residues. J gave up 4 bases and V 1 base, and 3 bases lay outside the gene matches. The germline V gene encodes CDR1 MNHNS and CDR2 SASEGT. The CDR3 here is CASSEGGQLYGYTF. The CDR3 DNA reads TGTGCCAGCAGTGAAGGGGGACAGCTCTATGGCTACACCTTC.

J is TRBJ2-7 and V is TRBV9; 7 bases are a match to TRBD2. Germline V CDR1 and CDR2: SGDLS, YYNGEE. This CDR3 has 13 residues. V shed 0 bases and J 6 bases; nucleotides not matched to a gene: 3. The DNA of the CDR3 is TGTGCCAGCAGCGTAGACGCGGGAGCCGAGCAGTACTTC. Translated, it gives CASSVDAGAEQYF.

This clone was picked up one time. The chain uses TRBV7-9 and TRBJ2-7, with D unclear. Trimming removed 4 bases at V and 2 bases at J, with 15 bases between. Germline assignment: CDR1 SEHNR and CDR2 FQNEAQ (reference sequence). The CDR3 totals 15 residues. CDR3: CASSSPRAEAYEQYF. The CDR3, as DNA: TGTGCCAGCAGCTCCCCCCGGGCCGAGGCCTACGAGCAGTACTTC.

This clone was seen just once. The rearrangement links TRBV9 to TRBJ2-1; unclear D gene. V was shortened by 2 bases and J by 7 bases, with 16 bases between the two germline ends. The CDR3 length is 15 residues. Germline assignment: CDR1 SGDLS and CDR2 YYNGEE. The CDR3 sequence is CASSVSPRQSNEQFF. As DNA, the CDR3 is TGTGCCAGCAGCGTGTCTCCCCGCCAGTCGAATGAGCAGTTCTTC.

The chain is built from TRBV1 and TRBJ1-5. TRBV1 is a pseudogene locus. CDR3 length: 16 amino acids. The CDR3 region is CTSSPLGRRSNQPQHF. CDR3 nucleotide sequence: TGCACCAGCAGCCCTCTTGGACGTAGGAGCAATCAGCCCCAGCATTTT.

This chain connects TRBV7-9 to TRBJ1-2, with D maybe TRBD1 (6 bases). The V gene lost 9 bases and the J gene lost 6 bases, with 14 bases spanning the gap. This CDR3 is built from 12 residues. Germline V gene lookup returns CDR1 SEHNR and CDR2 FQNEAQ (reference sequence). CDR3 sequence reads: CASKTGTDGYTF. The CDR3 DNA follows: TGTGCCAGTAAGACAGGAACGGATGGCTACACCTTC.

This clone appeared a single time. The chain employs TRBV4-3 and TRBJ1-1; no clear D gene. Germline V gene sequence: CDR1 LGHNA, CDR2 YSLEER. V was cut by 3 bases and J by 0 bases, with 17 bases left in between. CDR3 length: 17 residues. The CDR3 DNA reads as TGCGCCAGCAGCCAGACCCCGGGCCGGGAGCTGAACACTGAAGCTTTCTTT. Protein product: CASSQTPGRELNTEAFF.

CDR3 DNA: TGTGCCAGCAGTCCGACCGTAGCGGGCGAGCAGTTCTTC. As protein: CASSPTVAGEQFF. The chain has TRBV13 and TRBJ2-1; TRBD2 agrees at 7 bases. CDR1 PRHDT and CDR2 FYEKMQ come from the germline V gene (reference sequence). The V segment lost 6 bases and the J segment 10 bases; nucleotides outside the gene matches: 9. CDR3 size: 13 residues.

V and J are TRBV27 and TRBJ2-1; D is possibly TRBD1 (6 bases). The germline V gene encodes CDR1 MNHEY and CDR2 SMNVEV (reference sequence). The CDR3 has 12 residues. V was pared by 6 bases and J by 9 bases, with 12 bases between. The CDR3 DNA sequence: TGTGCCAGCAGCCATGACAGGTTTGAGCAGTTCTTC. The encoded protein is CASSHDRFEQFF.

The CDR3 nucleotides read TGTGCCAGCAGCTTGGACGGACTAGCGGGAGTGGAGACCCAGTACTTC. This codes for CASSLDGLAGVETQYF. V and J are TRBV5-6 and TRBJ2-5; TRBD2 aligns across 13 bases. The CDR3 runs 16 residues. Per germline, CDR1 SGHDT and CDR2 YYEEEE. J gave up 5 bases and V 0 bases, and 4 bases lay outside the gene matches.

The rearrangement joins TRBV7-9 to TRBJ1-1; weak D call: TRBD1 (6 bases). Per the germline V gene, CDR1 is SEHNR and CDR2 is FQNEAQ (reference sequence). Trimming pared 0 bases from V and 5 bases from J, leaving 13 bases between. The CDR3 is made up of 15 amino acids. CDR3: CASSLALGGETEAFF. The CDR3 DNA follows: TGTGCCAGCAGCTTAGCGCTCGGGGGCGAAACTGAAGCTTTCTTT. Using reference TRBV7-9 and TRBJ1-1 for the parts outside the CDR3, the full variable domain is DTGVSQNPRHKITKRGQNVTFRCDPISEHNRLYWYRQTLGQGPEFLTYFQNEAQLEKSRLLSDRFSAERPKGSFSTLEIQRTEQGDSAMYLCASSLALGGETEAFFGQGTRLTVV.

The DNA for the CDR3 is TGTGCCAGTTCACCAGGGCCGAGCTACGAGCAGTACTTC. It encodes CASSPGPSYEQYF. This chain joins TRBV19 and TRBJ2-7; perhaps TRBD1 as D (5 bases). V was shortened by 8 bases and J by 3 bases, with 14 bases between the two germline ends. The CDR3 consists of 13 residues. Germline V gene sequence: CDR1 LNHDA, CDR2 SQIVND (reference sequence).

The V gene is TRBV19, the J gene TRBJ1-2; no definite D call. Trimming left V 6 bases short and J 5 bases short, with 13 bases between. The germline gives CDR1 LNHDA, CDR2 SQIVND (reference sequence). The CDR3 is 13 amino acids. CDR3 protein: CASRPQTDYGYTF. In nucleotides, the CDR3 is TGTGCCAGTAGACCTCAGACTGATTATGGCTACACCTTC.